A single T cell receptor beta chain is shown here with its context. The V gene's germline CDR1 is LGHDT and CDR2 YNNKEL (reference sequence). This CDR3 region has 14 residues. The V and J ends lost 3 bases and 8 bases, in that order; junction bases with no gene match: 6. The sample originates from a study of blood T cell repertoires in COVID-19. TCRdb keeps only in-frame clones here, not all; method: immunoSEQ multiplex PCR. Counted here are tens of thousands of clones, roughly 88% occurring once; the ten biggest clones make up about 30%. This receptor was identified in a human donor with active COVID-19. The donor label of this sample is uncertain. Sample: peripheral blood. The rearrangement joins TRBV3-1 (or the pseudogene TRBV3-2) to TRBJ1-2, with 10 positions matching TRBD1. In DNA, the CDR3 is TGTGCCAGCAGCCAGACAGGGGGCCGAGGCGGCTACACCTTC. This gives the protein CASSQTGGRGGYTF.